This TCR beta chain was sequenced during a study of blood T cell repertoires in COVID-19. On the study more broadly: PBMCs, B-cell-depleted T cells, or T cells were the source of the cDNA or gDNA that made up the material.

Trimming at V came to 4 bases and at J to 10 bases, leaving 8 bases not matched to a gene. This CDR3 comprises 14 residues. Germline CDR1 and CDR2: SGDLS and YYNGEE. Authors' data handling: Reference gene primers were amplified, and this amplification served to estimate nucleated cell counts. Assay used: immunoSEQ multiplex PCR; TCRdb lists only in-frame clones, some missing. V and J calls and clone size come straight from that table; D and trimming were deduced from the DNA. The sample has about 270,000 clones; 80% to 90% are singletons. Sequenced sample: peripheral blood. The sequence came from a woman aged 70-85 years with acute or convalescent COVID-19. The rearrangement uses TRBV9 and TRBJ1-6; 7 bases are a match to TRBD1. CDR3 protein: CASSPRQGYSPLHF. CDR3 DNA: TGTGCCAGCAGCCCCCGACAGGGCTACTCACCCCTCCACTTT. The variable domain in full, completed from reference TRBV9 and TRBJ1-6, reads DSGVTQTPKHLITATGQRVTLRCSPRSGDLSVYWYQQSLDQGLQFLIQYYNGEERAKGNILERFSAQQFPDLHSELNLSSLELGDSALYFCASSPRQGYSPLHFGNGTRLTVT.